The next 8 T cell receptor beta chains were all read from a single sample in a study of T cells after yellow fever vaccination. TCRdb redid the calling of the 5' RACE reads with MiXCR, one entry per CDR3 protein. The sample has more than 300,000 distinct CDR3 sequences, over 3.5% seen once. Sequencing used PBMCs, obtained 15 days after the yellow fever booster vaccination. The receptors derive from a man between 18 and 29 years old who received the YFV17D yellow fever vaccine.

This clonotype appeared a few times. The genes are TRBV6-5 and TRBJ2-1, with 10 bases that match TRBD1. CDR1 and CDR2 (germline): MNHEY, SVGAGI. The CDR3 length is 14 residues. Germline trimming cut 4 bases from V and 7 bases from J; bases unmatched to any gene: 4. The CDR3 region has the DNA TGTGCCAGCAGTTCTAGGACAGGGGGGAATGAGCAGTTCTTC. Its protein is CASSSRTGGNEQFF.

The CDR3 spells CASSPDRDGQPQHF. CDR3 sequence (DNA): TGTGCCAGCTCACCAGACAGGGACGGGCAGCCCCAGCATTTT. The chain joins TRBV18 to TRBJ1-5; 7 bases line up with TRBD1. The germline V gene has CDR1 KGHSH and CDR2 LQKENI. The CDR3 is made up of 14 amino acids. V trimming: 2 bases; J trimming: 7 bases; junction bases outside the gene matches: 5.

This clonotype has a count of ten or more. The chain couples TRBV7-9 to TRBJ1-5; D gene ambiguous. V was shortened by 4 bases and J by 2 bases, with 9 bases between the two germline ends. Looked up from germline, CDR1 is SEHNR and CDR2 is FQNEAQ (reference sequence). The CDR3 is 14 residues long. CDR3 amino acids: CASSSTRGNQPQHF. The CDR3 DNA reads TGTGCCAGCAGCTCAACTAGGGGCAATCAGCCCCAGCATTTT.

This clonotype was seen many times. The V gene is TRBV24-1, the J gene TRBJ2-7; 8 positions agree with TRBD2. Losses at the gene ends were 1 base for V and 2 bases for J; bases not matched to a gene: 6. Germline values: CDR1 KGHDR, CDR2 SFDVKD. This CDR3 has 16 amino acids. The CDR3, as DNA: TGTGCCACCAGTGATTTACGGCGGGGGGATACCTACGAGCAGTACGTC. It translates to CATSDLRRGDTYEQYV.

The chain combines TRBV5-1 with TRBJ1-3; unclear D gene. The CDR3 totals 15 residues. V was pared by 1 base and J by 0 bases, with 8 bases between. Germline-derived CDR1 and CDR2 are SGHRS and YFSETQ. The CDR3 DNA reads as TGCGCCAGCAGCTTGTTGGACGGCTCTGGAAACACCATATATTTT. Translating gives CASSLLDGSGNTIYF.

Written as DNA, the CDR3 is TGCGCCAGCAGCTTGCCCAGGGGAGCGGACACCGGGGAGCTGTTTTTT. It specifies CASSLPRGADTGELFF. This chain joins TRBV5-1 and TRBJ2-2, with D possibly matching TRBD1 (6 bases). The germline V gene encodes CDR1 SGHRS and CDR2 YFSETQ. CDR3 length: 16 amino acids. V was clipped by 1 base and J by 3 bases, with 13 bases between them.

This clonotype came up a few times. The chain joins TRBV19 to TRBJ2-3; 8 nucleotides agree with TRBD1. The V segment lost 7 bases and the J segment 6 bases; nucleotides outside the gene matches: 12. This CDR3 is built from 15 residues. Germline lookup yields CDR1 LNHDA and CDR2 SQIVND (reference sequence). The CDR3 here is CASTAPGQGLDTQYF. Written as DNA, the CDR3 is TGTGCCAGTACCGCCCCCGGACAGGGTTTGGATACGCAGTATTTT.

The chain employs TRBV27 and TRBJ2-7; either TRBD1 or TRBD2 may supply D (6 bases each). The CDR3 sequence is 15 residues long. V was clipped by 6 bases and J by 7 bases, with 22 bases between them. The germline V gene encodes CDR1 MNHEY and CDR2 SMNVEV (reference sequence). CDR3 sequence: CASSPLGGGLEEQYV. The CDR3 bases are TGTGCCAGCAGCCCCCTTGGTGGGGGGCTTGAAGAGCAGTACGTC.